The following is a TCR beta chain sequence with its context. Full-length variable regions came from constant-region reverse primers plus semi-nested Nested Universal Primer A PCR. In TCRdb, the 5' RACE reads were re-called with MiXCR into one record per CDR3 protein. The table has 7,000 to 9,500 distinct CDR3 sequences, about half seen once; the top ten hold about 2.7%. Tregs were sorted as CD4+CD25+CD127-/low cells. This CDR3 contains 13 residues. V was shortened by 3 bases and J by 2 bases, with 8 bases between the two germline ends. J is TRBJ2-7 and V is TRBV12-3 or TRBV12-4; D gene ambiguous. The sequenced sample consisted of Tregs sorted from a lymph node. The sequence derives from a female donor with breast cancer. The CDR3 spells CASSLELPYEQYF. In DNA form, the CDR3 reads TGTGCCAGCAGTTTGGAACTCCCCTACGAGCAGTACTTC.